These T cell receptor beta chains were read from a single sample in a study of molecular identifiers for immune sequencing clone quantification. One entry per CDR3 protein, called by TCRdb with MiXCR from the PCR reads. The sample lists approximately 630,000 distinct CDR3 sequences, roughly 23% occurring once. The specimen sequenced was naive CD8+ T cells from blood, with Jurkat cell RNA spiked in. These receptors all come from a human donor in good health. Some libraries in this study had Jurkat cell RNA spiked in. The CDR3 runs from the conserved cysteine through the conserved F or W. The order of the fields is D gene, clone size, J gene, V gene, CDR3 DNA, CDR3 protein. A D gene is named only where the DNA matches it firmly. A row's size may be missing; if present it is once, few, many or a size class.

d_gene: .; abundance: many; j_gene: TRBJ2-1; v_gene: TRBV24-1; CDR3nt: TGTGCCACCAGTTTGATTCCGCCCGGGGGCATCTACAATGAGCAGTTCTTC; CDR3aa: CATSLIPPGGIYNEQFF
d_gene: .; abundance: few; j_gene: TRBJ2-1; v_gene: TRBV4-3; CDR3nt: TGCGCCAGCAGCCAGAGCAGGGTTAGCACCTACAATGAGCAGTTCTTC; CDR3aa: CASSQSRVSTYNEQFF
d_gene: .; abundance: many; j_gene: TRBJ1-1; v_gene: TRBV7-9; CDR3nt: TGTGCCAGCAGCTCCAACCCTGAAGCTTTCTTT; CDR3aa: CASSSNPEAFF
d_gene: .; abundance: few; j_gene: TRBJ2-7; v_gene: TRBV6-1; CDR3nt: TGTGCCAGCAAAGAATACCCCTTTCCTACCTACGAGCAGTACTTC; CDR3aa: CASKEYPFPTYEQYF
d_gene: .; abundance: .; j_gene: TRBJ2-7; v_gene: TRBV30; CDR3nt: TGTGCCTGGAGTGTGGCAGGGTTCGTCTACGAGCAGTACTTC; CDR3aa: CAWSVAGFVYEQYF
d_gene: TRBD2; abundance: few; j_gene: TRBJ2-7; v_gene: TRBV19; CDR3nt: TGTGCCAGTAGTATTTCCACCCGCTCCGGGACTAGCTCCTACGAGCAGTACTTC; CDR3aa: CASSISTRSGTSSYEQYF
d_gene: TRBD2; abundance: .; j_gene: TRBJ2-5; v_gene: TRBV2; CDR3nt: TGTGCCAGCAAGACTAGCGGGATGCAAGAGACCCAGTACTTC; CDR3aa: CASKTSGMQETQYF
d_gene: .; abundance: many; j_gene: TRBJ2-3; v_gene: TRBV29-1; CDR3nt: TGCAGCGGTTCCCCAGATACGCAGTATTTT; CDR3aa: CSGSPDTQYF
d_gene: TRBD1; abundance: few; j_gene: TRBJ2-1; v_gene: TRBV7-9; CDR3nt: TGTGCCAGCAGCCCTGGAAACAGGGGCGGTGATGAGCAGTTCTTC; CDR3aa: CASSPGNRGGDEQFF
d_gene: .; abundance: few; j_gene: TRBJ1-2; v_gene: TRBV28; CDR3nt: TGTGCCAGCAGTGCCATGGGGGAAGAAAACTATGGCTACACCTTC; CDR3aa: CASSAMGEENYGYTF
d_gene: TRBD1; abundance: few; j_gene: TRBJ1-3; v_gene: TRBV12-3/TRBV12-4; CDR3nt: TGTGCCAGCAGTTTATTTTCCCCCGGACAGGATCGAAACACCATATATTTT; CDR3aa: CASSLFSPGQDRNTIYF
d_gene: TRBD2; abundance: many; j_gene: TRBJ2-5; v_gene: TRBV6-5; CDR3nt: TGTGCCAGCAGTTACTTTTCTGGGGGAGGGAAGACCCAGTACTTC; CDR3aa: CASSYFSGGGKTQYF
d_gene: TRBD2; abundance: .; j_gene: TRBJ2-5; v_gene: TRBV5-3; CDR3nt: TGTGCCAGTGGTGCGGGGGGTGGGACCCAGTACTTC; CDR3aa: CASGAGGGTQYF
d_gene: .; abundance: few; j_gene: TRBJ2-1; v_gene: TRBV7-9; CDR3nt: TGTGCCAGCAGCTTACCGTGGACGGTAAACAATGAGCAGTTCTTC; CDR3aa: CASSLPWTVNNEQFF
d_gene: TRBD1; abundance: few; j_gene: TRBJ1-1; v_gene: TRBV12-3/TRBV12-4; CDR3nt: TGTGCCAGCATCGAAGGGACAGGGGATGAAGCTTTCTTT; CDR3aa: CASIEGTGDEAFF
d_gene: .; abundance: .; j_gene: TRBJ1-2; v_gene: TRBV4-3; CDR3nt: TGCGCCAGCAGCCCCGACAGGTCCCTTAACTATGGCTACACCTTC; CDR3aa: CASSPDRSLNYGYTF
d_gene: .; abundance: many; j_gene: TRBJ1-5; v_gene: TRBV6-6; CDR3nt: TGTGCCAGCGGGCCTAGCAATCAGCCCCAGCATTTT; CDR3aa: CASGPSNQPQHF
d_gene: .; abundance: many; j_gene: TRBJ1-2; v_gene: TRBV4-1; CDR3nt: TGCGCCAGCAGCCAAGAAATTAAGGTGTACAGGGTTAACTATGGCTACACCTTC; CDR3aa: CASSQEIKVYRVNYGYTF
d_gene: .; abundance: many; j_gene: TRBJ2-3; v_gene: TRBV19; CDR3nt: TGTGCCAGTAGATCTCGCGGAACTAGCACAGATACGCAGTATTTT; CDR3aa: CASRSRGTSTDTQYF
d_gene: .; abundance: few; j_gene: TRBJ2-2; v_gene: TRBV4-1; CDR3nt: TGCGCCAGCAGTCTTGGACTAAGCGGGGAGCTGTTTTTT; CDR3aa: CASSLGLSGELFF
d_gene: .; abundance: many; j_gene: TRBJ1-4; v_gene: TRBV4-3; CDR3nt: TGCGCCAGCAGCCAAGCTCTGGGCCATCATGAAAAACTGTTTTTT; CDR3aa: CASSQALGHHEKLFF
d_gene: .; abundance: many; j_gene: TRBJ2-7; v_gene: TRBV7-2; CDR3nt: TGTGCCAGCCGACAGGATCAGTCTCTCTCCGAGCAGTACTTC; CDR3aa: CASRQDQSLSEQYF
d_gene: .; abundance: .; j_gene: TRBJ2-1; v_gene: TRBV9; CDR3nt: TGTGCCAGCAGCGCCCGGACTCTCAATGAGCAGTTCTTC; CDR3aa: CASSARTLNEQFF
d_gene: .; abundance: few; j_gene: TRBJ2-3; v_gene: TRBV20-1; CDR3nt: TGCAGTGCTAGGGACTACTTCACAGATACGCAGTATTTT; CDR3aa: CSARDYFTDTQYF
d_gene: TRBD1; abundance: .; j_gene: TRBJ2-1; v_gene: TRBV4-3; CDR3nt: TGCGCCAGCAGCCTGGGACAGGCTAATGAGCAGTTCTTC; CDR3aa: CASSLGQANEQFF
d_gene: .; abundance: .; j_gene: TRBJ2-2; v_gene: TRBV21-1; CDR3nt: TGTGCCAGCAGCACGCAGGGGGCGAGACTTACGGACACCGGGGAGCTGTTTTTT; CDR3aa: CASSTQGARLTDTGELFF
d_gene: .; abundance: .; j_gene: TRBJ2-1; v_gene: TRBV30; CDR3nt: TGTGCCTGGAATGTTGTCTACAATGAGCAGTTCTTC; CDR3aa: CAWNVVYNEQFF